This T cell receptor beta chain was retrieved from a study of regulatory T cells in long-lasting Graves disease. Building the TCR beta libraries relied on iRepertoire HTBI primers, and CDR3 regions underwent Arm-PCR. MiXCR, run by TCRdb on the multiplex PCR reads, gives a single entry per CDR3 protein. The top ten clones hold around three fifths of a sample with some 300,000 distinct CDR3 sequences, 20% to 25% of them seen once. Germline V gene data show CDR1 as GTSNPN and CDR2 as SVGIG (reference sequence). J gave up 1 base and V 5 bases, and 2 bases lay outside the gene matches. The CDR3 extends over 12 amino acids. Time point denoted: persistent/refractory GD, antithyroid drugs over 5 years with positive TRAb. The TCR library was made from RNA that had been extracted from PBMCs in TRIzol. This clonotype was counted ten times or more.

This chain joins TRBV30 and TRBJ2-7, with 7 bases matching TRBD1. This sample comprised peripheral blood mononuclear cells (PBMCs), obtained when the disease was refractory, from a patient treated with antithyroid drugs. The receptor was isolated from a female donor with Graves disease. CDR3: CAWDRVSYEQYF. For the CDR3, the DNA is TGTGCCTGGGACAGGGTGTCCTACGAGCAGTACTTC.